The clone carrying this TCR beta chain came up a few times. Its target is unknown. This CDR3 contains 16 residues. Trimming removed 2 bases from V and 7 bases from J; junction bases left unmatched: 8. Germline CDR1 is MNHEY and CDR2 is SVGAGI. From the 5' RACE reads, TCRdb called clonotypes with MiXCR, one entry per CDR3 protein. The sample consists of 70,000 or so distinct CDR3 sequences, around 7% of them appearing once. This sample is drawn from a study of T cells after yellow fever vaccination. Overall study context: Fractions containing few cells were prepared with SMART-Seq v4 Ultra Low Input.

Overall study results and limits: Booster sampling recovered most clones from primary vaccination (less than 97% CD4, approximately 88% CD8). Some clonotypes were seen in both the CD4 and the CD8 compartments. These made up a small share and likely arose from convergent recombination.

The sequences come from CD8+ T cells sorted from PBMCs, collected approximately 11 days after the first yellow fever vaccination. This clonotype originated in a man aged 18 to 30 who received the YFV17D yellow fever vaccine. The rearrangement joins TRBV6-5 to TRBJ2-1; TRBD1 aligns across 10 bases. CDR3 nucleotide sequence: TGTGCCAGCAGTTACCCCGGGACAGGGGCTGGTAATGAGCAGTTCTTC. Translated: CASSYPGTGAGNEQFF.